These 3 T cell receptor beta chains share one sample of origin, sequenced in a study of vaccination effects on CD4 cells after COVID-19. Cells that had been cultured for roughly eleven days were the source of isolated CD4+ T cells. Method: immunoSEQ multiplex PCR; TCRdb's copy keeps in-frame clones and lacks some. Here the sample spans tens of thousands of clones, around 74% being singletons. Which antigens these TCRs recognize remains unknown. The sample in question was CD4+ T cells from PBMCs cultured without peptide, obtained before COVID-19 vaccination. Receptors originate from a human donor who received a COVID-19 vaccine.

V and J are TRBV7-6 and TRBJ2-7; D might be TRBD2 (6 bases). Germline V lookup: CDR1 SGHVS, CDR2 FNYEAQ. The germline V and J ends were trimmed by 1 base and 4 bases, with 14 bases remaining between them. This CDR3 comprises 15 residues. This CDR3 is CASSLEYGGRYEQYF. CDR3 nucleotides: TGTGCCAGCAGCTTAGAGTACGGGGGAAGATACGAGCAGTACTTC.

The genes are TRBV7-2 and TRBJ2-7; D unresolved. CDR3 length equals 15 residues. The V gene lost 5 bases and the J gene lost 7 bases, with 21 bases spanning the gap. Looked up from germline, CDR1 is SGHTA and CDR2 is FQGNSA. The CDR3 is CASSTEFWTSSEQYF. The CDR3 nucleotides are TGTGCCAGCAGCACCGAATTTTGGACCTCTTCAGAGCAGTACTTC.

This chain connects TRBV6-2 or TRBV6-3 to TRBJ2-3; TRBD1 or TRBD2 may be the D gene (6 bases each). The CDR3 has 16 amino acids. Germline CDR1 reads MNHEY; CDR2 reads SVGEGT. V was shortened by 6 bases and J by 2 bases, with 18 bases between the two germline ends. CDR3 loop: CASSPGVNRVTDTQYF. The DNA for the CDR3 is TGTGCCAGCAGCCCGGGGGTCAACAGGGTCACAGATACGCAGTATTTT.